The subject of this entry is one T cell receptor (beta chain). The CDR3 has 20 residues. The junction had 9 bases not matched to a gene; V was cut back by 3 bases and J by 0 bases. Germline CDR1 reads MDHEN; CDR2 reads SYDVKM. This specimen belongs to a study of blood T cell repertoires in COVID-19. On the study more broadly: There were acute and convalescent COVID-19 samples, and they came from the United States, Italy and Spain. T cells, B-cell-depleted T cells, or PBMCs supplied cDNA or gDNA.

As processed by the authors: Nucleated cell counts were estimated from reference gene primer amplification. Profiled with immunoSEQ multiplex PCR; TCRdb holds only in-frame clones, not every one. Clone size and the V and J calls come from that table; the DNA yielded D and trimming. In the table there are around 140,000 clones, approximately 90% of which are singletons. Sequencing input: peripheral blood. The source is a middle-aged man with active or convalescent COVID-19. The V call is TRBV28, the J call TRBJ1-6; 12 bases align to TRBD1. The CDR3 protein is CASSFQGQGAASSYNSPLHF. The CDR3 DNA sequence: TGTGCCAGCAGTTTTCAGGGACAGGGGGCGGCGAGCTCCTATAATTCACCCCTCCACTTT.